The T cell receptor beta chain described here comes from a study of blood T cell repertoires in COVID-19. At the level of the study: The study counted Cohort 3 donors as recovered given two negative PCRs, clearance, or symptom resolution. The United States, Italy and Spain supplied acute and convalescent COVID-19 samples.

Those who participated ranged in age from roughly 18 to 89 years and resided in about 24 US areas. Participants had their cohort set by participant-reported clinical history. Germline CDR1 is MGHDK and CDR2 is SYGVNS. Trimming took off 4 bases at V and 2 bases at J, with 10 bases between the two ends. CDR3 length: 14 residues. Sequenced by immunoSEQ multiplex PCR; TCRdb stores in-frame clones only, minus some. The repertoire includes 350,000 to 400,000 clones, 80% to 90% of them detected once, and roughly 1.9% sits in the top ten. Sequenced input: PBMCs or T cells enriched from blood (not recorded which). The clonotype comes from a man aged 35 to 55 in a cohort exposed to, infected with or recovered from COVID-19 (not recorded which). This chain connects TRBV25-1 to TRBJ2-3; D is perhaps TRBD1 (6 bases). The DNA of the CDR3 is TGTGCCAGCAGTGGATGGGACATCACAGATACGCAGTATTTT. It encodes CASSGWDITDTQYF.